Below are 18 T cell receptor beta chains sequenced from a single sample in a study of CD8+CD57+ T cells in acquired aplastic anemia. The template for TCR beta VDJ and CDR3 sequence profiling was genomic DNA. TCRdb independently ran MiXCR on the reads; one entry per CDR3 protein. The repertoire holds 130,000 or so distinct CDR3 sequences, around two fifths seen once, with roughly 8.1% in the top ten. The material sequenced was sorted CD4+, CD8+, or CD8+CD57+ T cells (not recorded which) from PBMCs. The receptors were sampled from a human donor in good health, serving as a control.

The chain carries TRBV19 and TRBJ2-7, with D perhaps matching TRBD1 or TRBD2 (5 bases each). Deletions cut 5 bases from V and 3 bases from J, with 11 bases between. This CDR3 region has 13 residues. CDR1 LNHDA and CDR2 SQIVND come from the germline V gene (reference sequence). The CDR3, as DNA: TGTGCCAGTAGTTGGGACCGAGGCTACGAGCAGTACTTC. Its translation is CASSWDRGYEQYF.

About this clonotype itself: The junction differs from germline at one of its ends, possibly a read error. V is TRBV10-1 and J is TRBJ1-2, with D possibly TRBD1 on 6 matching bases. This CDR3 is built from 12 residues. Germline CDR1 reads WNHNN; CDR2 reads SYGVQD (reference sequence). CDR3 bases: TGCGACAGCCCAGGACAGACCTATGGCTACACCTTC. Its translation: CDSPGQTYGYTF.

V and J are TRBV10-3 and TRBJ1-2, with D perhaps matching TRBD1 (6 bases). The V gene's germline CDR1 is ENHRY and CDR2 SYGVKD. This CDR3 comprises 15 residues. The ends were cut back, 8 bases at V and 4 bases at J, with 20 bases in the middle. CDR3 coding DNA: TGTGCCATCGTAAGAACTCAACAGGGCGTCTATGGCTACACCTTC. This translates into CAIVRTQQGVYGYTF.

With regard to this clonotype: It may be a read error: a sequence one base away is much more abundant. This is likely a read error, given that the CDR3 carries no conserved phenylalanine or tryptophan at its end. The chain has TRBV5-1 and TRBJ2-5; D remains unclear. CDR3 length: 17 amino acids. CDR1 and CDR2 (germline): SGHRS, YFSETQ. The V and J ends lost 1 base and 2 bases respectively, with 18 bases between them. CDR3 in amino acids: CASSLSVGLSTQETQYL. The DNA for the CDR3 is TGCGCCAGCAGCTTGTCGGTTGGGTTATCTACTCAAGAGACCCAGTACCTC.

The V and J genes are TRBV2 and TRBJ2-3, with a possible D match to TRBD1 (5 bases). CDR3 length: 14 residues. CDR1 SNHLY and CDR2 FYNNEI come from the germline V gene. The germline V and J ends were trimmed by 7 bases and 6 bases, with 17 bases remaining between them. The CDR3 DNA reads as TGTGCCAGCACCGGTGGGGCCTCCCCCGATACGCAGTATTTT. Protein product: CASTGGASPDTQYF.

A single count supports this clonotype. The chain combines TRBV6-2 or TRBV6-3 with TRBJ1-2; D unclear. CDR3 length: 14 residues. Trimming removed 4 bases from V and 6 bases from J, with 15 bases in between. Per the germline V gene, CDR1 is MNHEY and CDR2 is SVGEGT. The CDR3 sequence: CASSWAYWWDGYTF. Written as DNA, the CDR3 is TGTGCCAGCAGTTGGGCGTACTGGTGGGATGGCTACACCTTC.

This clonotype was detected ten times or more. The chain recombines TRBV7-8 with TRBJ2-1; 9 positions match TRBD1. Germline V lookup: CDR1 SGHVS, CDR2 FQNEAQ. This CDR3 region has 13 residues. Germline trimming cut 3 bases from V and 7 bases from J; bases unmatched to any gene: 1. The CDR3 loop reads CASSLTGGNEQFF. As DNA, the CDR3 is TGTGCCAGCAGCTTGACAGGGGGGAATGAGCAGTTCTTC.

CDR3 nucleotide sequence: TGTGCCAGTAATGGGGCATGGGCAGATACGCAGTATTTT. It is translated as CASNGAWADTQYF. This rearrangement joins TRBV19 to TRBJ2-3; possibly TRBD1 for D (5 bases). V lost 7 bases, J lost 4 bases, and 12 bases lay in between. This CDR3 is 13 amino acids long. Germline CDR1 is LNHDA and CDR2 is SQIVND (reference sequence).

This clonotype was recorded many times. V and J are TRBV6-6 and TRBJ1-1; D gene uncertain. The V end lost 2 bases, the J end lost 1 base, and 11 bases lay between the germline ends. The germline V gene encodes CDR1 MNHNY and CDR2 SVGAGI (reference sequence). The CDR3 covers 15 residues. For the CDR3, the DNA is TGTGCCAGCAGTTACCGGGGTGAGAGGAACACTGAAGCTTTCTTT. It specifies CASSYRGERNTEAFF.

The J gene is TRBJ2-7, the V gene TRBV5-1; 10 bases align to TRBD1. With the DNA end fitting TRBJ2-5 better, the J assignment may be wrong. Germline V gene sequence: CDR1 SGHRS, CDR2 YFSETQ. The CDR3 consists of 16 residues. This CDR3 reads CASSPGTGAFQETQYF. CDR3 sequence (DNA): TGCGCCAGCAGCCCTGGGACAGGGGCCTTCCAAGAGACCCAGTACTTC.

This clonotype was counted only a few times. CDR3 DNA sequence: TGTGCCACCGAAGGGGGGCGATGGACGCCCGACACTGGAAACACCATATATTTT. The encoded protein is CATEGGRWTPDTGNTIYF. This chain links TRBV6-2 or TRBV6-3 with TRBJ1-3; possible D gene TRBD1, 6 bases. The V end was cut by 10 bases, the J end by 2 bases, with 27 bases between. Germline CDR1 and CDR2: MNHEY and SVGEGT. This CDR3 has 18 residues.

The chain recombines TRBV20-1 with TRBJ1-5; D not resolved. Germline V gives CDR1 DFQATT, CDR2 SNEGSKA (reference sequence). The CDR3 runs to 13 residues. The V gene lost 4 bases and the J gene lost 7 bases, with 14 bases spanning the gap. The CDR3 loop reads CSATQRVGQPQHF. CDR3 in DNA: TGCAGTGCTACACAGCGGGTTGGGCAGCCCCAGCATTTT.

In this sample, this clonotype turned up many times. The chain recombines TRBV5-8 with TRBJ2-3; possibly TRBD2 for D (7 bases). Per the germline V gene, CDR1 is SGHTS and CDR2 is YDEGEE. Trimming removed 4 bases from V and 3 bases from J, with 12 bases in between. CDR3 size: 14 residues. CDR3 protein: CASSAGAGTDTQYF. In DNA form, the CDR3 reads TGTGCCAGCAGCGCGGGGGCGGGTACAGATACGCAGTATTTT.

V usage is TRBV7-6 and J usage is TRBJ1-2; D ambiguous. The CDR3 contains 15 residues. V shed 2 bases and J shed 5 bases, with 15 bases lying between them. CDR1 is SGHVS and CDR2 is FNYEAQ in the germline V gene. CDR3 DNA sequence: TGTGCCAGCAGCTTATGCCTACGTCGAGTGTATGGCTACACCTTC. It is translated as CASSLCLRRVYGYTF. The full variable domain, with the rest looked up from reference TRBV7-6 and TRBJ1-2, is GAGVSQSPRYKVTKRGQDVALRCDPISGHVSLYWYRQALGQGPEFLTYFNYEAQQDKSGLPNDRFSAERPEGSISTLTIQRTEQRDSAMYRCASSLCLRRVYGYTFGSGTRLTVV.

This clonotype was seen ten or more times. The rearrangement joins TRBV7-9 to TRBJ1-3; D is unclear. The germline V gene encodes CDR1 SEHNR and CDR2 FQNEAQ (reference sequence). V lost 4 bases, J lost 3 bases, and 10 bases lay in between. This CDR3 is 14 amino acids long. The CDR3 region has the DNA TGTGCCAGCAGCTATCCCTCAGGTGGAAACACCATATATTTT. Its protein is CASSYPSGGNTIYF.

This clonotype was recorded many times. CDR3 sequence (DNA): TGTGCCATCAGACTAACCGAGGTCGATGGCTACACCTTC. Its translation: CAIRLTEVDGYTF. The chain joins TRBV10-3 to TRBJ1-2; D unclear. V was clipped by 6 bases and J by 6 bases, with 14 bases between them. There are 13 residues in the CDR3. Germline CDR1 is ENHRY and CDR2 is SYGVKD.

CDR3 nucleotide sequence: TGTGCCAGCAGCTTAGCGGGGACAGGGATCGGGGAGACCCAGTACTTC. This codes for CASSLAGTGIGETQYF. The chain employs TRBV7-2 and TRBJ2-5; 9 positions agree with TRBD1. The V gene's germline CDR1 is SGHTA and CDR2 FQGNSA. The CDR3 is 16 amino acids. V shed 0 bases, J shed 5 bases, and the junction held 7 bases outside the gene matches.

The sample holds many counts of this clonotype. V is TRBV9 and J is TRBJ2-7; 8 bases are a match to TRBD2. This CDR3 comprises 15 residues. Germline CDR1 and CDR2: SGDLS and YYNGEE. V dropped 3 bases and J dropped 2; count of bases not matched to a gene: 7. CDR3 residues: CASSAGLAGTYEQYF. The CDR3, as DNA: TGTGCCAGCAGCGCTGGACTAGCTGGCACCTACGAGCAGTACTTC.